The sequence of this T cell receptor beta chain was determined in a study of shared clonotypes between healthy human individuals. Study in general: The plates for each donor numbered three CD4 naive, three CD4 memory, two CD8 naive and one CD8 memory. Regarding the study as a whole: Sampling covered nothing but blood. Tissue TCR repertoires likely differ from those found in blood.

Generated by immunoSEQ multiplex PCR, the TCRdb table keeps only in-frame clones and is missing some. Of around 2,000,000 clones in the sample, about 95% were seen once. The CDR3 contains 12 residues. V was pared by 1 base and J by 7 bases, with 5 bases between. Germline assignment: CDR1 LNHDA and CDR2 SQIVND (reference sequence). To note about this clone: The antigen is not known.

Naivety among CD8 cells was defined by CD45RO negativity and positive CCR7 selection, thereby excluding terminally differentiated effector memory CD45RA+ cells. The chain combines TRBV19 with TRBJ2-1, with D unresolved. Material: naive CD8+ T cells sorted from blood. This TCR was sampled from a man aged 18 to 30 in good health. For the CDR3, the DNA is TGTGCCAGTAGTATAGCGACAAATGAGCAGTTCTTC. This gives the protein CASSIATNEQFF.